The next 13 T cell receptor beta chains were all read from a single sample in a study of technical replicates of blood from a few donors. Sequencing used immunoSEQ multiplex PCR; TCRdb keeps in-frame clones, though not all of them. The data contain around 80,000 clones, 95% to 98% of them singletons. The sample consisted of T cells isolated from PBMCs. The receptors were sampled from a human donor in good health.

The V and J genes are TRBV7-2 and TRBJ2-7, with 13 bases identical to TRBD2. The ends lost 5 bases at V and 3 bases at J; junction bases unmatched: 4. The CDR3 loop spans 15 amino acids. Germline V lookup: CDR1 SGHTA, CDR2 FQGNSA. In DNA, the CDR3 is TGTGCCAGCAGCCCAACTAGCGGGAGGGACTACGAGCAGTACTTC. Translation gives CASSPTSGRDYEQYF.

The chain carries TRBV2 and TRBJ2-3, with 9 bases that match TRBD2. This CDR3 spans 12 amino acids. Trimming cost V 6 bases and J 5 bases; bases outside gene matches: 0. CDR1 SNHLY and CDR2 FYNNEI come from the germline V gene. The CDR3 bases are TGTGCCAGCAGGACTAGCGGAGATACGCAGTATTTT. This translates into CASRTSGDTQYF.

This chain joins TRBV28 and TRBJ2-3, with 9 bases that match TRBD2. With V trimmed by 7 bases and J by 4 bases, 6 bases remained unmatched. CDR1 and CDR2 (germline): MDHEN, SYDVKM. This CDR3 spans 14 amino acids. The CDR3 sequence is CASIPGLAADTQYF. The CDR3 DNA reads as TGTGCCAGCATCCCGGGACTAGCCGCAGATACGCAGTATTTT.

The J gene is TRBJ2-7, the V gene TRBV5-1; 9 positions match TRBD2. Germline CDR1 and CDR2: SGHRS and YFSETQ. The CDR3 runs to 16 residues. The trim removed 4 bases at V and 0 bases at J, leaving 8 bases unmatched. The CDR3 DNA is TGCGCCAGCAGCATGGGGAGAGCGGGAGGCTCCTACGAGCAGTACTTC. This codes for CASSMGRAGGSYEQYF.

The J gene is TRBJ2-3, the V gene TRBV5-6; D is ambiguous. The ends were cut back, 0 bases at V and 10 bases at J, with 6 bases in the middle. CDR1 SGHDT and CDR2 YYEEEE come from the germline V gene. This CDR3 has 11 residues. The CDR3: CASSLATAQYF. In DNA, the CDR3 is TGTGCCAGCAGCTTGGCCACAGCGCAGTATTTT.

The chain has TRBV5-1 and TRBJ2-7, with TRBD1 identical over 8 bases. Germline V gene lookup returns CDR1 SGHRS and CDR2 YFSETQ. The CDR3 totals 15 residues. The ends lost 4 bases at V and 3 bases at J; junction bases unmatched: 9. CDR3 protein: CASSPNLGQGYEQYF. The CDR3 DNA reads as TGCGCCAGCAGCCCGAACCTTGGACAGGGCTACGAGCAGTACTTC. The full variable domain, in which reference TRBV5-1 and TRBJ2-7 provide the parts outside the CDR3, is KAGVTQTPRYLIKTRGQQVTLSCSPISGHRSVSWYQQTPGQGLQFLFEYFSETQRNKGNFPGRFSGRQFSNSRSEMNVSTLELGDSALYLCASSPNLGQGYEQYFGPGTRLTVT.

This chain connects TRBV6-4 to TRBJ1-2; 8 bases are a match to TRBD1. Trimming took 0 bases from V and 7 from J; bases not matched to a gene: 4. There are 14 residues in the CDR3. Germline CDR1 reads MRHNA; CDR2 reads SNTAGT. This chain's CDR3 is CASSDSDRGTGYTF. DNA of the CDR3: TGTGCCAGCAGTGACTCCGACAGGGGCACTGGCTACACCTTC.

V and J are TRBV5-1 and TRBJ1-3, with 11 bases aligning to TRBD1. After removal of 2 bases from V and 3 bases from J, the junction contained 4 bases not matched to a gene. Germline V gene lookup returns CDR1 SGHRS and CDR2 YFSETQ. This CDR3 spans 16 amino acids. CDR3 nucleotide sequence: TGCGCCAGCAGCTTATCGGGACAGGGGGTTGGAAACACCATATATTTT. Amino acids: CASSLSGQGVGNTIYF.

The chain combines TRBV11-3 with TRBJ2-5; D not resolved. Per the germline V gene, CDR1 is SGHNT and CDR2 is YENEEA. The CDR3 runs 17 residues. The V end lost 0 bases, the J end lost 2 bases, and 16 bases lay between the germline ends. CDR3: CASSLDLTEISQETQYF. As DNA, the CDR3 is TGTGCCAGCAGCTTAGATCTTACAGAAATATCTCAAGAGACCCAGTACTTC.

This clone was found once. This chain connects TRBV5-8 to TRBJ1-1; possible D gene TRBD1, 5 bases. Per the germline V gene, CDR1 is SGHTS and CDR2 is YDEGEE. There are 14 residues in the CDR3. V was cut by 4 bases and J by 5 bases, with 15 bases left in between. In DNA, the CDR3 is TGTGCCAGCAGCCGAGGGTGGGGGGGGACTGAAGCTTTCTTT. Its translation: CASSRGWGGTEAFF.

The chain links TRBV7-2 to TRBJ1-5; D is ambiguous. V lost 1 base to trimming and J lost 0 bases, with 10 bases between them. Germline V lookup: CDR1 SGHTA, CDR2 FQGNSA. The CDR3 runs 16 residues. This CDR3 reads CASSLGAPYSNQPQHF. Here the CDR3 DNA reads TGTGCCAGCAGCTTAGGGGCACCTTATAGCAATCAGCCCCAGCATTTT.

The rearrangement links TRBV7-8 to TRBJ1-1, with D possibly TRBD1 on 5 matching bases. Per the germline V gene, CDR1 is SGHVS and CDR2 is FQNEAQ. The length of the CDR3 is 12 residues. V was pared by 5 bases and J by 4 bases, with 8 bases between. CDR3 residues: CASSKGFTEAFF. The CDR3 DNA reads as TGTGCCAGCAGCAAGGGGTTCACTGAAGCTTTCTTT.

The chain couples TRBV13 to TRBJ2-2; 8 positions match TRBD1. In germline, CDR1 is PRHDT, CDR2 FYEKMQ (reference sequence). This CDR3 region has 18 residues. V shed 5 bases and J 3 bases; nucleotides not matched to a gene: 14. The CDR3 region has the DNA TGTGCCAGCAGCCCCTCAACCCCCAAGGACAGGGACACCGGGGAGCTGTTTTTT. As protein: CASSPSTPKDRDTGELFF.